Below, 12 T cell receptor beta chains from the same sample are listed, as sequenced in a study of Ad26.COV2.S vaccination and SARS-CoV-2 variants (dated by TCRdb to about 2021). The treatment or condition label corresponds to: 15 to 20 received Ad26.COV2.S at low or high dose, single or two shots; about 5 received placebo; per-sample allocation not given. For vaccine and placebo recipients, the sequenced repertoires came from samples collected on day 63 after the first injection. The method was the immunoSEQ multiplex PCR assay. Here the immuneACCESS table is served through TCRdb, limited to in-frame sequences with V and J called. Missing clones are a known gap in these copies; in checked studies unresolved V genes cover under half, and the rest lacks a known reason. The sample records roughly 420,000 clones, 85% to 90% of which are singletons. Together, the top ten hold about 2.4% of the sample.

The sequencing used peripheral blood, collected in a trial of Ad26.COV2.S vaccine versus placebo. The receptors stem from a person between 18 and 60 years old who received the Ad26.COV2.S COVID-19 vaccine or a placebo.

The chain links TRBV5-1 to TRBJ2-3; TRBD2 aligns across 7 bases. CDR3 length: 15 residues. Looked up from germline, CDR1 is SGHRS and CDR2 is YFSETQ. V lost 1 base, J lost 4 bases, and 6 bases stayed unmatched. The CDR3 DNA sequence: TGCGCCAGCAGCTTGAGCGGGGCTGCGGCAGATACGCAGTATTTT. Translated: CASSLSGAAADTQYF.

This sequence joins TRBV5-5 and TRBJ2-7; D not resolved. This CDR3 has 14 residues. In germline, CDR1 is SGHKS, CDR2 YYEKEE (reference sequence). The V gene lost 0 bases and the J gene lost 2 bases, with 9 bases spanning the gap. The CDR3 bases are TGTGCCAGCAGCTTGGAAAGGTTTACCTACGAGCAGTACGTC. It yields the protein CASSLERFTYEQYV.

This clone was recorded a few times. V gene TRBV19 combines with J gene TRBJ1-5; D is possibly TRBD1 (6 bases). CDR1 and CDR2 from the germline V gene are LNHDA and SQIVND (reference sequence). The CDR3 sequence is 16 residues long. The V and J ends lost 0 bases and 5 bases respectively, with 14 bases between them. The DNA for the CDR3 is TGTGCCAGTAGTATAGATCTACAGGGAAGATATCAGCCCCAGCATTTT. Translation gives CASSIDLQGRYQPQHF.

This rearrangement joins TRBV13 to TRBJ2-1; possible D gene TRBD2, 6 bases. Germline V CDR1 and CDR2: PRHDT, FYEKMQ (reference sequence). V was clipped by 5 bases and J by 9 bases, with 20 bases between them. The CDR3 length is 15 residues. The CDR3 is CASSRTRGGPSEQFF. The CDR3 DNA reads TGTGCCAGCAGCCGTACCCGCGGAGGGCCCAGTGAGCAGTTCTTC. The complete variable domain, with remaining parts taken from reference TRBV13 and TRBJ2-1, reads AAGVIQSPRHLIKEKRETATLKCYPIPRHDTVYWYQQGPGQDPQFLISFYEKMQSDKGSIPDRFSAQQFSDYHSELNMSSLELGDSALYFCASSRTRGGPSEQFFGPGTRLTVL.

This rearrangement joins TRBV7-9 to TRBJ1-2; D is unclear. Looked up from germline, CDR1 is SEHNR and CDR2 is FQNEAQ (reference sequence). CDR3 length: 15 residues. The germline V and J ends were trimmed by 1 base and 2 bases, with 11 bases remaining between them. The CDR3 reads CASSLGGDINYGYTF. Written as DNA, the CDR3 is TGTGCCAGCAGCTTAGGAGGCGATATCAACTATGGCTACACCTTC.

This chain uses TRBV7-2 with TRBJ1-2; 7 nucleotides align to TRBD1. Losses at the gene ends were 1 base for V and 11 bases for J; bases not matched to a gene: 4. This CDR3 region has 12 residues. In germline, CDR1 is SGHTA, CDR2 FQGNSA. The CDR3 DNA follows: TGTGCCAGCAGCTTAGGGGGACAGAGATACACCTTC. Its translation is CASSLGGQRYTF.

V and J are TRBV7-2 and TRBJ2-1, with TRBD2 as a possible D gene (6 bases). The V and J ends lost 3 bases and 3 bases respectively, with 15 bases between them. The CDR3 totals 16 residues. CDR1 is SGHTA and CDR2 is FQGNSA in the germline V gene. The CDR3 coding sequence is TGTGCCAGCAGCTTTCCACCCGGCGGGGACTACAATGAGCAGTTCTTC. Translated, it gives CASSFPPGGDYNEQFF.

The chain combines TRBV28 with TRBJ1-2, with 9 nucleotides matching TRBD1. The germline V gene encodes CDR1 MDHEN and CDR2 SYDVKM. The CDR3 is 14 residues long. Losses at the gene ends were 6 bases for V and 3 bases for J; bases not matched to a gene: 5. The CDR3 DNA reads TGTGCCAGCAGGATACAGGGGGCGTACTATGGCTACACCTTC. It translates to CASRIQGAYYGYTF.

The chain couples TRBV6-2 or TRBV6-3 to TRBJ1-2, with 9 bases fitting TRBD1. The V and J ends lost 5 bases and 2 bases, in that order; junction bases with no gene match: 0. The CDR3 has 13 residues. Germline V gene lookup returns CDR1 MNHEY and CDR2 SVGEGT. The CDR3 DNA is TGTGCCAGCAGTGGGACAGGGAACTATGGCTACACCTTC. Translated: CASSGTGNYGYTF.

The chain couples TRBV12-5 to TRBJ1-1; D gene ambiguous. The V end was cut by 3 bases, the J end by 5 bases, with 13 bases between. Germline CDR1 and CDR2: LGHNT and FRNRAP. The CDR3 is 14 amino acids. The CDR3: CASGFQPDRTEAFF. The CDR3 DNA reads TGTGCTAGTGGTTTTCAACCGGATCGAACTGAAGCTTTCTTT. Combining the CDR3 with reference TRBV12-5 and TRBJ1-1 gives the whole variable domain DARVTQTPRHKVTEMGQEVTMRCQPILGHNTVFWYRQTMMQGLELLAYFRNRAPLDDSGMPKDRFSAEMPDATLATLKIQPSEPRDSAVYFCASGFQPDRTEAFFGQGTRLTVV.

CDR3 region: CATSDDQLVPGELFF. Here the CDR3 DNA reads TGTGCCACCAGTGACGATCAGCTAGTCCCCGGGGAGCTGTTTTTT. The V and J genes are TRBV24-1 and TRBJ2-2; D unresolved. The CDR3 extends over 15 amino acids. V lost 4 bases and J 6 bases, leaving 14 bases between the germline ends. Germline-derived CDR1 and CDR2 are KGHDR and SFDVKD.

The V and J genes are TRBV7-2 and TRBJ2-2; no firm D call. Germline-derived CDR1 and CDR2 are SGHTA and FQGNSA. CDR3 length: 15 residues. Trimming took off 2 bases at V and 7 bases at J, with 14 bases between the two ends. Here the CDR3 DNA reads TGTGCCAGCAGCTTATATGGTGGTGGGGTCGGGGAGCTGTTTTTT. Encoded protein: CASSLYGGGVGELFF.